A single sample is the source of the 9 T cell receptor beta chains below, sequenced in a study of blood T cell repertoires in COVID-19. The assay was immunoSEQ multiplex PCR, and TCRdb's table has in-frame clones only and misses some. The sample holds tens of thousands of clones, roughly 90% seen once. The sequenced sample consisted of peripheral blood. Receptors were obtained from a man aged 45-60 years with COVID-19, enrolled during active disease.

Written as DNA, the CDR3 is TGTGCCAGTAGGAACAGGGACATGAACACTGAAGCTTTCTTT. It specifies CASRNRDMNTEAFF. The J gene is TRBJ1-1, the V gene TRBV19, with D possibly being TRBD1 (6 bases). Germline CDR1 and CDR2: LNHDA and SQIVND (reference sequence). V was cut by 6 bases and J by 0 bases, with 11 bases left in between. The CDR3 runs to 14 residues.

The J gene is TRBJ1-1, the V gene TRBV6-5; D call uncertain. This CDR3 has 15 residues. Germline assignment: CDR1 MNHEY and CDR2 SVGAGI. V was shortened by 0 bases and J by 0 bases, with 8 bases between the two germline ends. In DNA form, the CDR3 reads TGTGCCAGCAGTTACTCGATTTACATGAACACTGAAGCTTTCTTT. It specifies CASSYSIYMNTEAFF.

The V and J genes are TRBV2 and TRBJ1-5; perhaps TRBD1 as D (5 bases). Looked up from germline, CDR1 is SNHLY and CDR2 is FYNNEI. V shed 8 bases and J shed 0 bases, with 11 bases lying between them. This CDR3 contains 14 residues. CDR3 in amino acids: CASYPGHSNQPQHF. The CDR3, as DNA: TGTGCCAGCTATCCAGGGCATAGCAATCAGCCCCAGCATTTT.

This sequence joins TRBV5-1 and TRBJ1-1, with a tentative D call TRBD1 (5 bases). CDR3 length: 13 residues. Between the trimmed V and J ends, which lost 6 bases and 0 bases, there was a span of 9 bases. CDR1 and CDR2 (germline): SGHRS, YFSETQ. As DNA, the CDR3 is TGCGCCAGCAAGGACACCGTGAACACTGAAGCTTTCTTT. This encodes CASKDTVNTEAFF.

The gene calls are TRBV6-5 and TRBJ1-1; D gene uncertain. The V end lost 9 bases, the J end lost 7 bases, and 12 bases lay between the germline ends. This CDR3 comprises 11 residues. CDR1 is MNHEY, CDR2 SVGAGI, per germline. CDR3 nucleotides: TGTGCCAGTAGACTCTATGGTGAAGCTTTCTTT. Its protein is CASRLYGEAFF.

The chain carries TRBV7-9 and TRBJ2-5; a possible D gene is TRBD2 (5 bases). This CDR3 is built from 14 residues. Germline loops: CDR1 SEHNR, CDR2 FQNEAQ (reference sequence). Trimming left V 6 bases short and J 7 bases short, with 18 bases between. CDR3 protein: CASRKPGSWGTQYF. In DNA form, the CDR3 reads TGTGCCAGCAGAAAGCCGGGGTCTTGGGGGACCCAGTACTTC.

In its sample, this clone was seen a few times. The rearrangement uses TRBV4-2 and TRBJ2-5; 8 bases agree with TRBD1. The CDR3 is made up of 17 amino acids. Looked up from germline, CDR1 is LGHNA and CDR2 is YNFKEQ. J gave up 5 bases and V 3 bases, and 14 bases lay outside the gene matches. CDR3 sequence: CASSQDGTGSLRETQYF. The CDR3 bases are TGTGCCAGCAGCCAGGACGGGACAGGCTCCCTTAGGGAGACCCAGTACTTC.

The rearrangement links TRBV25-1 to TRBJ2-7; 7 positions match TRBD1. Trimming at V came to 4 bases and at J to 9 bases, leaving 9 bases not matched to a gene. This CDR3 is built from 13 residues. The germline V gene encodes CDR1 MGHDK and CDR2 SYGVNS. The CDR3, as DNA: TGTGCCAGCAGTGCAAAGTATGGGACAGTGCAGTACTTC. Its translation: CASSAKYGTVQYF.

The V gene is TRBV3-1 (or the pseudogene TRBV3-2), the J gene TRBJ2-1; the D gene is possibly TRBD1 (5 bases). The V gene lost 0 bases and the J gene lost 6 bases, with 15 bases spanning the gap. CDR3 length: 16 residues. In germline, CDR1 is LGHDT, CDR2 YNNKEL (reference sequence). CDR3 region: CASSQDPRVRGNEQFF. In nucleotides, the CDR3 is TGTGCCAGCAGCCAAGATCCAAGGGTTAGGGGCAATGAGCAGTTCTTC.